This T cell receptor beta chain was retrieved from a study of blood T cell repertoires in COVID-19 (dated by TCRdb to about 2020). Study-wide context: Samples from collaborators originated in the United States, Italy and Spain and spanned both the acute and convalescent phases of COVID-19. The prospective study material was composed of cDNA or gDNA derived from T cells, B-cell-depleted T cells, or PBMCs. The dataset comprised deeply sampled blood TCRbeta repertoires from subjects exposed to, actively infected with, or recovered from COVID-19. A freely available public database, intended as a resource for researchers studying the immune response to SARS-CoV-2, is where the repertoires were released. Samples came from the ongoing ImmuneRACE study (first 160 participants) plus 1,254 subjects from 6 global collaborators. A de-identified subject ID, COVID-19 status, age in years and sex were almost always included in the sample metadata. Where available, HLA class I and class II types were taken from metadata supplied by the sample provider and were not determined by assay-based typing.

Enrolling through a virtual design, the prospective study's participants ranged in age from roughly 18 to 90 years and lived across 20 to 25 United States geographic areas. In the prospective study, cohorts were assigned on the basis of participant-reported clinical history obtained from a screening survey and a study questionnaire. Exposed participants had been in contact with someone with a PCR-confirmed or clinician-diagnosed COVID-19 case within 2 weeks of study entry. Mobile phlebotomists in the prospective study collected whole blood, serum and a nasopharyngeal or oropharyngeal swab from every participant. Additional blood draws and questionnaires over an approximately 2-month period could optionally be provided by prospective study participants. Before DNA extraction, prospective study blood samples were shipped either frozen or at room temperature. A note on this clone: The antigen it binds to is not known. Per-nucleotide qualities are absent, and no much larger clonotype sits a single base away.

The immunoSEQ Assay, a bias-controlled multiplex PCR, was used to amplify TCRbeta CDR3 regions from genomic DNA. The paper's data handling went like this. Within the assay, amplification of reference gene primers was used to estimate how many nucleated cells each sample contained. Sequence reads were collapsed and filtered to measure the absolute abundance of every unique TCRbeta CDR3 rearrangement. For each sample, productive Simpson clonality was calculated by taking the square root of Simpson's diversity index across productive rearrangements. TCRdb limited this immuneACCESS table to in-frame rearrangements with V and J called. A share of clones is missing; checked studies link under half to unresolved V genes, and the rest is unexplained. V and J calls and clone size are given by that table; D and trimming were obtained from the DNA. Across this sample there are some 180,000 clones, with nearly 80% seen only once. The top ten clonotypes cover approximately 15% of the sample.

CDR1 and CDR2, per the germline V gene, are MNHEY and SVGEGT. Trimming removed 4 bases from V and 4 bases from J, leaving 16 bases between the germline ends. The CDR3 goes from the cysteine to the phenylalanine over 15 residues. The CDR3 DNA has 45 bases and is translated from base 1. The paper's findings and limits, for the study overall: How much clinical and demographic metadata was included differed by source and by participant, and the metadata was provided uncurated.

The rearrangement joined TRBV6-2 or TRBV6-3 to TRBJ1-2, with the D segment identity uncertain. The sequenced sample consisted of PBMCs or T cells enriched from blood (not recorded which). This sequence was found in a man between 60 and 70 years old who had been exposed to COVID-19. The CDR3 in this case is CASSFRLNAPYGYTF. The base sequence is TGTGCCAGCAGTTTCCGACTGAACGCCCCCTATGGCTACACCTTC.